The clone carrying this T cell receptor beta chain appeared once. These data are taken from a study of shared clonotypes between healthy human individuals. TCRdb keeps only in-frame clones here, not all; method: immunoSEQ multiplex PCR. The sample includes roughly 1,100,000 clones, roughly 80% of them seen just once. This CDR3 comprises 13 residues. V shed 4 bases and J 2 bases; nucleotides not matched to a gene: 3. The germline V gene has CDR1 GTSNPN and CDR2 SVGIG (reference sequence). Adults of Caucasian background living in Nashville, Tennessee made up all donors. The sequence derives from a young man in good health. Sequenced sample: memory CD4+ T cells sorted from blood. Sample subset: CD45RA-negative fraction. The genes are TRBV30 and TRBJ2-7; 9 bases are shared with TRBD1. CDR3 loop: CAWNRDRAYEQYF. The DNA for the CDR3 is TGTGCCTGGAACCGGGACAGGGCCTACGAGCAGTACTTC.